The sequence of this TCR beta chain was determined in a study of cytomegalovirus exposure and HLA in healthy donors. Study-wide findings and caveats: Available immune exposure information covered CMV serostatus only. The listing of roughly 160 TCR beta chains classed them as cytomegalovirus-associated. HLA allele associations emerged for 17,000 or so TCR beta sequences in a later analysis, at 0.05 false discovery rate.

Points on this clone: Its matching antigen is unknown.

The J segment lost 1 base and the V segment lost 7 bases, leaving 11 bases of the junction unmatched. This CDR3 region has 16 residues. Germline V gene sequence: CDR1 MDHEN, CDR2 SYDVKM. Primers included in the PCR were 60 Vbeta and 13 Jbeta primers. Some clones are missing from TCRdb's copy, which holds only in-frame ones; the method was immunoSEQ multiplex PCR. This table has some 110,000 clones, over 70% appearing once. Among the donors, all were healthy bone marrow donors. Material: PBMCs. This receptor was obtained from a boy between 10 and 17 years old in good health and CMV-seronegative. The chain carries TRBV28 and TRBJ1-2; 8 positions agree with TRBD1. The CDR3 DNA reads TGTGCCAGCACCCCGGGGACAGGTCGGGGTAACTATGGCTACACCTTC. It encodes CASTPGTGRGNYGYTF.